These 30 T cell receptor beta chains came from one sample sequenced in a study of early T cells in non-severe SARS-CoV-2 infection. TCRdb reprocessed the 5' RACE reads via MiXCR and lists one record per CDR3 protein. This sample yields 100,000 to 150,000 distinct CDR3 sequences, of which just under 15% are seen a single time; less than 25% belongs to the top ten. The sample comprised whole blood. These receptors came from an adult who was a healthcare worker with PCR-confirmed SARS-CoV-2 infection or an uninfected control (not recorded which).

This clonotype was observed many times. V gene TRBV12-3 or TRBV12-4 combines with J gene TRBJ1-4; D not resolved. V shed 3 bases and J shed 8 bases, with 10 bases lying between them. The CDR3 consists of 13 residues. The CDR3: CASSLREKEKLFF. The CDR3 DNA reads TGTGCCAGCAGTTTGCGGGAGAAGGAAAAACTGTTTTTT.

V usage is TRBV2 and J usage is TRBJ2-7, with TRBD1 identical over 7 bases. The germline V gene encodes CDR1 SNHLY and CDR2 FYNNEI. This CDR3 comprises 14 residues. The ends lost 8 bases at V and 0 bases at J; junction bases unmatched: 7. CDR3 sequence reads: CASGVGGLSYEQYF. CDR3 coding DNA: TGTGCCAGCGGGGTAGGGGGCCTCTCCTACGAGCAGTACTTC.

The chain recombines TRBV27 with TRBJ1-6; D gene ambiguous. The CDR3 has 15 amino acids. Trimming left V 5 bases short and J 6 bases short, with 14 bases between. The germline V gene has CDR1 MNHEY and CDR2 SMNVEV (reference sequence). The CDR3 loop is CASSGEQAFNSPLHF. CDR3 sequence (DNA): TGTGCCAGCAGTGGGGAGCAGGCCTTTAATTCACCCCTCCACTTT.

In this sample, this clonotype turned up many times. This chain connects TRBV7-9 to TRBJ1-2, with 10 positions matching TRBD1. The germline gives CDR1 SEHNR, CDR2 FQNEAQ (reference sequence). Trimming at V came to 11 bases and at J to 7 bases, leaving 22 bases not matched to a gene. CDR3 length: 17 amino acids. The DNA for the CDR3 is TGTGCCGGAATACCTCTGACAGGGGGCTTTTCTTCTCCTGGCTACACCTTC. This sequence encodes CAGIPLTGGFSSPGYTF.

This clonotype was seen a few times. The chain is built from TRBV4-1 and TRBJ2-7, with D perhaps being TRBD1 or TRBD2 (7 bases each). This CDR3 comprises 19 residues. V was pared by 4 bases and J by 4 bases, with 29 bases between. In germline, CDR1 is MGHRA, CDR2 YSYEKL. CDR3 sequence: CASSLYLQVGAGQSYEQYF. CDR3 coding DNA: TGCGCCAGCAGCCTTTACCTACAAGTAGGAGCGGGACAGAGTTACGAGCAGTACTTC.

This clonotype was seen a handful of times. The chain's CDR3 is CASSLGWASGGYTQYF. CDR3 bases: TGTGCCAGCAGCTTAGGGTGGGCTAGCGGGGGATATACGCAGTATTTT. This chain uses TRBV7-2 with TRBJ2-3; 10 bases are a match to TRBD2. Germline loops: CDR1 SGHTA, CDR2 FQGNSA. V gave up 1 base and J gave up 7 bases; unmatched junction bases: 8. This CDR3 region has 16 residues. Full variable domain (missing parts from reference TRBV7-2 and TRBJ2-3): GAGVSQSPSNKVTEKGKDVELRCDPISGHTALYWYRQSLGQGLEFLIYFQGNSAPDKSGLPSDRFSAERTGGSVSTLTIQRTQQEDSAVYLCASSLGWASGGYTQYFGPGTRLTVL.

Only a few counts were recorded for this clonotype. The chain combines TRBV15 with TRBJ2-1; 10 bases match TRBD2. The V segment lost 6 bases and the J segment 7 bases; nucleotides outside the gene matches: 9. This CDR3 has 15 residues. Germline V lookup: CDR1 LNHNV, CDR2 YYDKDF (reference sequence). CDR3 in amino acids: CATSNAAGGKNEQFF. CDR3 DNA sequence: TGTGCCACCAGTAACGCAGCGGGGGGGAAGAATGAGCAGTTCTTC.

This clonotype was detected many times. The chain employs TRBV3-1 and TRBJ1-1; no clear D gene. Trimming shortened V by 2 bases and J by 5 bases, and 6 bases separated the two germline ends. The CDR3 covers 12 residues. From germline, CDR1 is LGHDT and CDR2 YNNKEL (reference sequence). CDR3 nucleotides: TGTGCCAGCAGCCAATCGGGAACTGAAGCTTTCTTT. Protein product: CASSQSGTEAFF.

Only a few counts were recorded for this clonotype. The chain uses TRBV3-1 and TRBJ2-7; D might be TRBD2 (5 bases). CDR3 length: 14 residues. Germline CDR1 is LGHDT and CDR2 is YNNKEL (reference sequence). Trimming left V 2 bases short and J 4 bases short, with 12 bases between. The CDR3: CASSQMGEGYEQYF. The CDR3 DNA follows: TGTGCCAGCAGCCAAATGGGTGAGGGATACGAGCAGTACTTC.

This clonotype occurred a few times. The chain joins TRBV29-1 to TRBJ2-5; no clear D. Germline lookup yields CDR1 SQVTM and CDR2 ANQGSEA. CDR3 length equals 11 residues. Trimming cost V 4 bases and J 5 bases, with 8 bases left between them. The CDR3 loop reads CSVVFLETQYF. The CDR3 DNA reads TGCAGCGTTGTATTTCTTGAGACCCAGTACTTC.

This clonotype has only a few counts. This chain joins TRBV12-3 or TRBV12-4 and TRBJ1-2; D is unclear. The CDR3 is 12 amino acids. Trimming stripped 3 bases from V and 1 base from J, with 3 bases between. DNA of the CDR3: TGTGCCAGCAGTTTCGATAACTATGGCTACACCTTC. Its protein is CASSFDNYGYTF.

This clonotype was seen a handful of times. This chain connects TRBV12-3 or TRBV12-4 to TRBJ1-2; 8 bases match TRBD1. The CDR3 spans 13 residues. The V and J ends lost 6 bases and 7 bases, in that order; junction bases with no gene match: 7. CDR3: CASRPGQGGGYTF. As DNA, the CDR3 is TGTGCCAGCAGACCAGGACAGGGCGGTGGCTACACCTTC.

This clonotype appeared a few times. CDR3 DNA: TGTGCCAGCAGTCCTTATAGGACAGAAGCTAACTATGGCTACACCTTC. Translated: CASSPYRTEANYGYTF. The chain couples TRBV27 to TRBJ1-2, with D perhaps TRBD1 (6 bases). V lost 5 bases and J 0 bases, leaving 16 bases between the germline ends. The V gene's germline CDR1 is MNHEY and CDR2 SMNVEV (reference sequence). The CDR3 length is 16 residues.

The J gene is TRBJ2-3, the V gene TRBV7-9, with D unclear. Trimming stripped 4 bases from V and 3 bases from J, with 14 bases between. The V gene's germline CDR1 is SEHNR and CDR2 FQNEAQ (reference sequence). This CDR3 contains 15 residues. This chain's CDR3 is CASSSIRAKTDTQYF. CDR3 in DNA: TGTGCCAGCAGCTCGATCCGGGCAAAAACAGATACGCAGTATTTT.

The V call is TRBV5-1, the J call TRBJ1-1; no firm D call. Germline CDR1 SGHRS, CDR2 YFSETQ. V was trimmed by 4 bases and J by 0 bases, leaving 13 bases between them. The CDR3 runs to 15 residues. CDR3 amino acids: CASSPLPQMNTEAFF. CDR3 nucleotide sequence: TGCGCCAGCAGCCCGTTGCCGCAGATGAACACTGAAGCTTTCTTT. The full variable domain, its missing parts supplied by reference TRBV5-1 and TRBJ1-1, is KAGVTQTPRYLIKTRGQQVTLSCSPISGHRSVSWYQQTPGQGLQFLFEYFSETQRNKGNFPGRFSGRQFSNSRSEMNVSTLELGDSALYLCASSPLPQMNTEAFFGQGTRLTVV.

CDR3 residues: CASSEPGLVTETQYF. The CDR3 coding sequence is TGTGCCAGCAGTGAGCCGGGACTAGTGACAGAGACCCAGTACTTC. The chain joins TRBV25-1 to TRBJ2-5; 8 bases map to TRBD2. CDR3 length: 15 residues. Germline V CDR1 and CDR2: MGHDK, SYGVNS. Trimming took 3 bases from V and 4 from J; bases not matched to a gene: 7.

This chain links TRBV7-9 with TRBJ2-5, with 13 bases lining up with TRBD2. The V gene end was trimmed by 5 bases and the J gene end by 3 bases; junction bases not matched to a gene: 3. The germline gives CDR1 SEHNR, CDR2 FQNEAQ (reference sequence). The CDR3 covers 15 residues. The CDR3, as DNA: TGTGCCAGCAGCCGAGGGACTAGCGGGGAAGAGACCCAGTACTTC. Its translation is CASSRGTSGEETQYF.

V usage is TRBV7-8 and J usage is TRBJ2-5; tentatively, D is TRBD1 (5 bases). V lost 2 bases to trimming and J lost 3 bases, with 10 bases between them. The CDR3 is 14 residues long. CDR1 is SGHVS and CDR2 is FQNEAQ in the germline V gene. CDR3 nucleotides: TGTGCCAGCAGCTTAACAGGAGCGAAAGAGACCCAGTACTTC. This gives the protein CASSLTGAKETQYF.

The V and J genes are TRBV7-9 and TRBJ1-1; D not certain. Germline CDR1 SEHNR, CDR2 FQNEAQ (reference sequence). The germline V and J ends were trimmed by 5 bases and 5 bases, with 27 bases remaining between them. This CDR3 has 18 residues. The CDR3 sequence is CASSPWAGKVKGDTEAFF. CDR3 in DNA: TGTGCCAGCAGCCCCTGGGCAGGAAAGGTGAAGGGTGATACTGAAGCTTTCTTT. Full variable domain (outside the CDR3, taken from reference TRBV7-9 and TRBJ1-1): DTGVSQNPRHKITKRGQNVTFRCDPISEHNRLYWYRQTLGQGPEFLTYFQNEAQLEKSRLLSDRFSAERPKGSFSTLEIQRTEQGDSAMYLCASSPWAGKVKGDTEAFFGQGTRLTVV.

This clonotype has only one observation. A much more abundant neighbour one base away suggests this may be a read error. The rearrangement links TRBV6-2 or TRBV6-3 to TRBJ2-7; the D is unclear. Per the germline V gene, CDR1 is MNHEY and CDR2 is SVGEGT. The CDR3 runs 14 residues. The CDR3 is CTSSTPALLYEQYF. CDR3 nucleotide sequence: TGTACCAGCAGTACCCCGGCACTACTCTACGAGCAGTACTTC.

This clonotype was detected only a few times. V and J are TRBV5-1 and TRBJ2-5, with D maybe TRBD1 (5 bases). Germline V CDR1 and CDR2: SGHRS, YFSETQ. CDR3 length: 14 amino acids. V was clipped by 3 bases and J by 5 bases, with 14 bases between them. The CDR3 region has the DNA TGCGCCAGCAGCTGGGGCCAGGGTAAGGAGACCCAGTACTTC. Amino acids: CASSWGQGKETQYF. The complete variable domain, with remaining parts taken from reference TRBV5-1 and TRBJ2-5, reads KAGVTQTPRYLIKTRGQQVTLSCSPISGHRSVSWYQQTPGQGLQFLFEYFSETQRNKGNFPGRFSGRQFSNSRSEMNVSTLELGDSALYLCASSWGQGKETQYFGPGTRLLVL.

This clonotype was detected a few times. This chain's CDR3 is CASKEGTALREQFF. CDR3 DNA: TGTGCCAGCAAGGAGGGGACAGCTTTGAGGGAGCAGTTCTTC. The chain has TRBV27 and TRBJ2-1; perhaps TRBD1 as D (7 bases). V dropped 7 bases and J dropped 10 bases, with 20 bases sitting between them. This CDR3 contains 14 residues. CDR1 is MNHEY, CDR2 SMNVEV, per germline (reference sequence).

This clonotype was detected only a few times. The CDR3 spells CASSRSTSSGANVLTF. Here the CDR3 DNA reads TGTGCCAGCAGCCGCTCCACAAGCTCTGGGGCCAACGTCCTGACTTTC. This chain uses TRBV11-2 with TRBJ2-6; D ambiguous. The CDR3 is 16 amino acids. V was cut by 5 bases and J by 0 bases, with 11 bases left in between. The V gene's germline CDR1 is SGHAT and CDR2 FQNNGV.

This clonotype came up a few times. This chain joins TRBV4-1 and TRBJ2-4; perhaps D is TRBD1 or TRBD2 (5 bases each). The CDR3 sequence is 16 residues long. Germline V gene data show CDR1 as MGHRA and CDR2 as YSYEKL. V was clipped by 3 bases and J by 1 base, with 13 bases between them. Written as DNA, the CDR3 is TGCGCCAGCAGCCACCAACCCGGGGCGGCCAAAAACATTCAGTACTTC. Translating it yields CASSHQPGAAKNIQYF.

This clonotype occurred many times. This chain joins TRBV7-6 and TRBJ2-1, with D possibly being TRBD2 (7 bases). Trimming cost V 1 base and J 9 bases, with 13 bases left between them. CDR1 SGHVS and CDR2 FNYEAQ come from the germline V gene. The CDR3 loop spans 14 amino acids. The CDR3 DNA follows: TGTGCCAGCAGCTTAGGAGGGGGGGCCGCTGAGCAGTTCTTC. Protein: CASSLGGGAAEQFF.

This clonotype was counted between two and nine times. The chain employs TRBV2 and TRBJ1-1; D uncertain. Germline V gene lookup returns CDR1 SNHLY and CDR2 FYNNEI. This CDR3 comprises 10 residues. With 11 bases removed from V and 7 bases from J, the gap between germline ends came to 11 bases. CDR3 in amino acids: CADARGEAFF. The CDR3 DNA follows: TGTGCCGACGCGCGTGGTGAAGCTTTCTTT.

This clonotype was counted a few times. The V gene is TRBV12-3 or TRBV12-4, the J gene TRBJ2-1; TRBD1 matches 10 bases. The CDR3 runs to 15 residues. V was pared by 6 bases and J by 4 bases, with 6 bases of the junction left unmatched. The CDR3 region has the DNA TGTGCCAGCAGCCCCCGGGGACAGGGGTACAATGAGCAGTTCTTC. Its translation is CASSPRGQGYNEQFF.

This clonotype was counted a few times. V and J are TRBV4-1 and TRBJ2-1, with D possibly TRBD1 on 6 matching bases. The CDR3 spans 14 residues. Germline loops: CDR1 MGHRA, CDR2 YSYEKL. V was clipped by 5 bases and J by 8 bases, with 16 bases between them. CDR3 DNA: TGCGCCAGCAGCGTCCGCCACAGGGTGTATGAGCAGTTCTTC. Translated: CASSVRHRVYEQFF.

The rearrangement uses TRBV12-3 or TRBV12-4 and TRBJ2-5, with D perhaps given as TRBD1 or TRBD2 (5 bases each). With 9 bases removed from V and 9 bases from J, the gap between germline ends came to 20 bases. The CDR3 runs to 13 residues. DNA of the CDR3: TGTGCCAGTCCCTCGCCTCGAGGGGTGGCCCAGTACTTC. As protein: CASPSPRGVAQYF.

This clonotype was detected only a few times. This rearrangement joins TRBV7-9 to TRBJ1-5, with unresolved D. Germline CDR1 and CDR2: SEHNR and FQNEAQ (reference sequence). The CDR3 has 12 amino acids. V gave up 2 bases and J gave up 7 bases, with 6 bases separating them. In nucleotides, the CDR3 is TGTGCCAGCAGCTTAAACGGACAGCCCCAGCATTTT. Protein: CASSLNGQPQHF.